The clone carrying this T cell receptor (beta chain) was counted a few times. What it binds is unknown. The data were taken from a study of cytomegalovirus exposure and HLA in healthy donors. Across the study: Early on, a data release was issued that held 80 million to 90 million unique TCRs from HLA-typed donors. Broader study findings: A classifier reportedly called cytomegalovirus status with high sensitivity and specificity. Three CMV-associated chains proved CMV antigen-specific in vitro.

The PCR contained 60 Vbeta and 13 Jbeta primers. This table comes from immunoSEQ multiplex PCR, and its TCRdb copy is limited to in-frame clones, with some not included. The sample yields tens of thousands of clones, roughly 73% seen once. Germline V gene sequence: CDR1 GTSNPN, CDR2 SVGIG (reference sequence). V was shortened by 6 bases and J by 1 base, with 10 bases between the two germline ends. The CDR3 is 13 residues long. The chain joins TRBV30 to TRBJ2-1; a possible D gene is TRBD1 (6 bases). Sequences were obtained from PBMCs. This TCR derives from a male donor in good health and CMV-seropositive. Here the CDR3 reads CACNRVSYNEQFF. The CDR3 DNA follows: TGTGCCTGCAACAGGGTATCCTACAATGAGCAGTTCTTC. The complete variable domain, with remaining parts taken from reference TRBV30 and TRBJ2-1, reads SQTIHQWPATLVQPVGSPLSLECTVEGTSNPNLYWYRQAAGRGLQLLFYSVGIGQISSEVPQNLSASRPQDRQFILSSKKLLLSDSGFYLCACNRVSYNEQFFGPGTRLTVL.